These 4 T cell receptor beta chains came from one sample sequenced in a study of T cell clonotyping in hematopoietic cell transplantation. Using immunoSEQ multiplex PCR, the repertoire was profiled, and TCRdb retains in-frame clones only, with some absent. The repertoire holds approximately 8,500 clones, with more than 80% as singletons. The sample consisted of peripheral blood mononuclear cells, taken 180 days after allogeneic stem cell transplant. Receptors were obtained from a female patient in her fifties or sixties who had an allogeneic stem cell transplant from an unrelated donor, so the T cells may come from the graft donor. Some clones in this sample may be carry-over from other donors' samples.

This clone was recorded only once. This chain joins TRBV7-2 and TRBJ2-2; possibly TRBD1 for D (6 bases). This CDR3 has 14 residues. Germline V gene sequence: CDR1 SGHTA, CDR2 FQGNSA. The V end was cut by 6 bases, the J end by 2 bases, with 10 bases between. Here the CDR3 reads CASRWDINTGELFF. CDR3 DNA sequence: TGTGCCAGCAGATGGGACATCAACACCGGGGAGCTGTTTTTT.

The chain combines TRBV6-5 with TRBJ2-7; D is unresolved. Germline V lookup: CDR1 MNHEY, CDR2 SVGAGI. Trimming took 10 bases from V and 2 from J, leaving 15 bases between them. This CDR3 region has 13 residues. For the CDR3, the DNA is TGTGCCAACAAGTTCGGCTTGACCTACGAGCAGTACTTC. Translated, it gives CANKFGLTYEQYF.

The chain combines TRBV7-9 with TRBJ1-1; D gene uncertain. The CDR3 is 11 residues long. Germline-derived CDR1 and CDR2 are SEHNR and FQNEAQ (reference sequence). V lost 5 bases, J lost 0 bases, and 1 base lay in between. This CDR3 is CASSMNTEAFF. Here the CDR3 DNA reads TGTGCCAGCAGCATGAACACTGAAGCTTTCTTT. Complete variable domain (other parts from reference TRBV7-9 and TRBJ1-1): DTGVSQNPRHKITKRGQNVTFRCDPISEHNRLYWYRQTLGQGPEFLTYFQNEAQLEKSRLLSDRFSAERPKGSFSTLEIQRTEQGDSAMYLCASSMNTEAFFGQGTRLTVV.

The rearrangement joins TRBV2 to TRBJ1-2; 7 nucleotides match TRBD1. The CDR3 sequence is 14 residues long. Trimming removed 6 bases from V and 3 bases from J; junction bases left unmatched: 7. Germline CDR1 reads SNHLY; CDR2 reads FYNNEI. The CDR3 is CASRMTGPDYGYTF. The CDR3 nucleotides read TGTGCCAGCAGGATGACAGGGCCAGACTATGGCTACACCTTC.